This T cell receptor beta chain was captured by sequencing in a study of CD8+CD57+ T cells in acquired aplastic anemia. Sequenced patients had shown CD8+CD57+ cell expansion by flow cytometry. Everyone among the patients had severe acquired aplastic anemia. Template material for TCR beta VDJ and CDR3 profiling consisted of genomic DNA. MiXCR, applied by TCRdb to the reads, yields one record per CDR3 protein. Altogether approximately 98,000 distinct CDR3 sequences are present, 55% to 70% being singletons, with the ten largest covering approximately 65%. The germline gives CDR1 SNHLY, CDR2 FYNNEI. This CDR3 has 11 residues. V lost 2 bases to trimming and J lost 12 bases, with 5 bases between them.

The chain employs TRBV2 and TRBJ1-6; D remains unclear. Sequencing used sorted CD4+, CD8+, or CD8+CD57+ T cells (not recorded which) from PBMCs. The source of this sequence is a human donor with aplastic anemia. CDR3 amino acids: CASSESLPLHF. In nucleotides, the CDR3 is TGTGCCAGCAGTGAATCATTACCCCTCCACTTT. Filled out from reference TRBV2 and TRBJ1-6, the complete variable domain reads EPEVTQTPSHQVTQMGQEVILRCVPISNHLYFYWYRQILGQKVEFLVSFYNNEISEKSEIFDDQFSVERPDGSNFTLKIRSTKLEDSAMYFCASSESLPLHFGNGTRLTVT.